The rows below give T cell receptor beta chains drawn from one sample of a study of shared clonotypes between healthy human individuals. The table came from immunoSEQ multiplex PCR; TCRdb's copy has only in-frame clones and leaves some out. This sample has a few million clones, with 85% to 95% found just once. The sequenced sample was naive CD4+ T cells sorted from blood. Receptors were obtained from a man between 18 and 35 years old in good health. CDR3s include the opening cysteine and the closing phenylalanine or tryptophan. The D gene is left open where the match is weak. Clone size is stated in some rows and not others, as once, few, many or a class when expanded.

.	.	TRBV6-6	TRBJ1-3	CASTRAAPSGNTIYF	TGTGCCAGCACTAGGGCAGCACCCTCTGGAAACACCATATATTTT
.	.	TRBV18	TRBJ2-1	CASSQMLDRQIF	TGTGCCAGCTCACAAATGCTGGACCGACAAATCTTC
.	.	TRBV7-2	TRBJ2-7	CASSPTGFEQYF	TGTGCCAGCAGCCCTACAGGGTTCGAGCAGTACTTC
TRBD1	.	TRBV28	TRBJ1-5	CASRTGTEYSNQPQHF	TGTGCCAGCAGAACCGGGACAGAATATAGCAATCAGCCCCAGCATTTT
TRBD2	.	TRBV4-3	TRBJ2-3	CASSRGTSSGSTDTQYF	TGCGCCAGCAGCCGCGGGACGTCTAGCGGTAGCACAGATACGCAGTATTTT
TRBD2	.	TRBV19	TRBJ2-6	CAREGKKTANVLTF	TGTGCCCGGGAGGGAAAGAAAACTGCCAACGTCCTGACTTTC
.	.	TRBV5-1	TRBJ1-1	CASSSFRNSEAFF	TGCGCCAGCAGTTCGTTCCGGAACTCTGAAGCTTTCTTT
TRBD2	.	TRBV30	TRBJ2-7	CAWSVSGGTYEQYF	TGTGCCTGGAGTGTATCCGGGGGGACTTACGAGCAGTACTTC
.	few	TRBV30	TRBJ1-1	CAWGTPNTEAFF	TGTGCCTGGGGGACTCCTAACACTGAAGCTTTCTTT
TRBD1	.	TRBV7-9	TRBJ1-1	CASSPTDREVNTEAFF	TGTGCCAGCAGCCCTACGGACAGGGAGGTGAACACTGAAGCTTTCTTT
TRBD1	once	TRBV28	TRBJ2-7	CASSSPGTAKSYEQYF	TGTGCCAGCAGTTCTCCCGGGACAGCAAAATCCTACGAGCAGTACTTC